These T cell receptor beta chains were read from a single sample in a study of shared clonotypes between healthy human individuals. Measured with immunoSEQ multiplex PCR; TCRdb has only the in-frame clones, and not every one. The sample shows about 2 million clones, approximately 94% of them seen only once. Sequencing input: naive CD8+ T cells sorted from blood. The receptors come from a man younger than 30 in good health. Each CDR3 is given with its conserved first and last residue. Each record gives: D gene, clone size, V gene, J gene, CDR3 length, CDR3 DNA, CDR3 protein. D genes are given only for firm matches. Size is stated for part of the rows, as once, few or many counts, or as a class when the clone is expanded.

-	-	TRBV27	TRBJ2-6	14	TGTGCCAGCGGACCTTGGGCTGGGGCCAACGTCCTGACTTTC	CASGPWAGANVLTF
-	-	TRBV7-9	TRBJ1-6	17	TGTGCCAGCAGCTTAGCCGCTCCTGCCCTGGTGGGGTCACCCCTCCACTTT	CASSLAAPALVGSPLHF
-	-	TRBV7-9	TRBJ1-4	12	TGTGCCAGCAGCTTACAGGAGGAAAAACTGTTTTTT	CASSLQEEKLFF
-	-	TRBV13	TRBJ2-2	15	TGTGCCAGCAGCTTAAACAGGGCGAACACCGGGGAGCTGTTTTTT	CASSLNRANTGELFF
-	-	TRBV7-9	TRBJ2-5	12	TGTGCCAGCAGCTCTTTACAAGAGACCCAGTACTTC	CASSSLQETQYF
TRBD2	-	TRBV6-6	TRBJ2-1	15	TGTGCCAGCAGTTACGGGGCGGGAGGGCCCAGTGAGCAGTTCTTC	CASSYGAGGPSEQFF
TRBD2	-	TRBV7-2	TRBJ2-7	15	TGTGCCAGCAGCTTAAATTGGCTAGCGGGCTACGAGCAGTACTTC	CASSLNWLAGYEQYF
-	-	TRBV28	TRBJ1-1	14	TGTGCCAGCACTCCGGGACACAAGAACACTGAAGCTTTCTTT	CASTPGHKNTEAFF
-	-	TRBV11-2	TRBJ2-1	12	TGTGCCAGCAGCTTAGGGGGCTTAGGGCAGTTCTTC	CASSLGGLGQFF
-	-	TRBV19	TRBJ2-3	13	TGTGCCACCTACCTTCGTGTCACAGATACGCAGTATTTT	CATYLRVTDTQYF
-	-	TRBV4-1	TRBJ2-1	14	TGCGCCAGCAGCCAAGTAAACCAACGTGCGGTGCAGTTCTTC	CASSQVNQRAVQFF
-	-	TRBV14	TRBJ2-3	15	TGTGCCAGCAGCCGGGACATCGGGTACACAGATACGCAGTATTTT	CASSRDIGYTDTQYF
-	-	TRBV7-3	TRBJ2-1	13	TGTGCCAGCAGCTTAACAGAAGGGAATGAGCAGTTCTTC	CASSLTEGNEQFF
-	-	TRBV2	TRBJ2-1	12	TGTGCCAGCAGTGATGAGCTCAATGAGCAGTTCTTC	CASSDELNEQFF
TRBD2	-	TRBV5-1	TRBJ2-3	16	TGCGCCAGCAGGCTGGAGGCTAGCGGGAGTCCAGATACGCAGTATTTT	CASRLEASGSPDTQYF
-	few	TRBV19	TRBJ1-2	12	TGTGCCAGTAGTATAGGAGTACTTGGCTACACCTTC	CASSIGVLGYTF
-	-	TRBV11-2	TRBJ2-7	12	TGTGCCAGCAGCCGAATCTCCTACGAGCAGTACTTC	CASSRISYEQYF
-	-	TRBV29-1	TRBJ2-7	12	TGCAGCGTTGAGACAGTCCCCTACGAGCAGTACTTC	CSVETVPYEQYF
-	-	TRBV28	TRBJ1-1	12	TGTGCCATCCACGAGGGGGGCACTGAAGCTTTCTTT	CAIHEGGTEAFF
TRBD1	-	TRBV4-3	TRBJ2-5	15	TGCGCCAGCAGCCAAGAATTCGGACAGGGGGAGACCCAGTACTTC	CASSQEFGQGETQYF
TRBD1	-	TRBV5-4	TRBJ2-5	14	TGTGCCAGCAGCTTTACAGGGGGCGAAGAGACCCAGTACTTC	CASSFTGGEETQYF
TRBD2	-	TRBV13	TRBJ2-5	15	TGTGCCAGCAGCTTAGTTGACGGGGGGGAAGAGACCCAGTACTTC	CASSLVDGGEETQYF
TRBD1	-	TRBV4-2	TRBJ1-1	15	TGTGCCAGCAGCCACCCGACAGGGGACAGAACTGAAGCTTTCTTT	CASSHPTGDRTEAFF
-	-	TRBV5-6	TRBJ2-7	16	TGTGCCAGCAGCTTGGCTACAGGCCTGAAGACCTACGAGCAGTACTTC	CASSLATGLKTYEQYF
-	-	TRBV4-2	TRBJ2-7	17	TGTGCCAGCAGCCAAGATTGGGGCACTCAGGCAACCTACGAGCAGTACTTC	CASSQDWGTQATYEQYF
-	once	TRBV4-1	TRBJ1-3	15	TGCGCCAGCAGCCAAGAAATAAGCTCTGGAAACACCATATATTTT	CASSQEISSGNTIYF
TRBD1	-	TRBV9	TRBJ1-5	15	TGTGCCAGCAGCGGCCCGGGACAGGGGGATCAGCCCCAGCATTTT	CASSGPGQGDQPQHF
TRBD2	-	TRBV28	TRBJ2-7	16	TGTGCCAGCAGTAGCGCTCGGGAGGGGATCTCCTACGAGCAGTACTTC	CASSSAREGISYEQYF
TRBD1	-	TRBV6-5	TRBJ1-1	13	TGTGCCAGCAGTTTGGGACAGGGGACTGAAGCTTTCTTT	CASSLGQGTEAFF
-	-	TRBV19	TRBJ1-1	12	TGTGCCAGTAGTAACTCGAGGACTGAAGCTTTCTTT	CASSNSRTEAFF
-	-	TRBV7-9	TRBJ2-7	12	TGTGCCAGCAGTTTAGCGCCGTACGAGCAGTACTTC	CASSLAPYEQYF
TRBD1	-	TRBV6-5	TRBJ1-1	15	TGTGCCAGCAGGGGGACAGGGGGATGGGGCACTGAAGCTTTCTTT	CASRGTGGWGTEAFF
-	few	TRBV2	TRBJ2-7	13	TGTGCCAGCTCTCGGGACACTACCTACGAGCAGTACTTC	CASSRDTTYEQYF
-	-	TRBV7-3	TRBJ2-2	16	TGTGCCAGCAGCCTACATCCGGGACTTAACACCGGGGAGCTGTTTTTT	CASSLHPGLNTGELFF
TRBD2	-	TRBV30	TRBJ2-3	15	TGTGCCTGGACCCCAGGGACTAGCGGCACAGATACGCAGTATTTT	CAWTPGTSGTDTQYF
TRBD2	once	TRBV2	TRBJ2-3	13	TGTGCCCAAGCGGGGGGGCCCGCAGATACGCAGTATTTT	CAQAGGPADTQYF
TRBD2	-	TRBV27	TRBJ2-7	17	TGTGCCAGCAGTTTGGTTGGTAGCGGGGGGCCTGACTACGAGCAGTACTTC	CASSLVGSGGPDYEQYF
-	-	TRBV2	TRBJ1-6	13	TGTGCCAGCAAAGGCAGGGAGAATTCACCCCTCCACTTT	CASKGRENSPLHF
-	-	TRBV11-2	TRBJ2-1	15	TGTGCCAGCAGCCCACCCGACCGTAGCCAATCTGAGCAGTTCTTC	CASSPPDRSQSEQFF
-	once	TRBV7-9	TRBJ2-2	12	TGTGCCAGCAGCGATGGCACCGGGGAGCTGTTTTTT	CASSDGTGELFF
-	-	TRBV4-2	TRBJ1-2	13	TGTGCTCTCAATGGATCCAATAACTATGGCTACACCTTC	CALNGSNNYGYTF
-	-	TRBV28	TRBJ2-3	15	TGTGCCAGCAACGGGGCTCCACTAGCCCCAGATACGCAGTATTTT	CASNGAPLAPDTQYF
-	-	TRBV5-1	TRBJ2-1	15	TGCGCCAGCAGCTTGGCCGAACAAAACTACAATGAGCAGTTCTTC	CASSLAEQNYNEQFF
-	-	TRBV5-4	TRBJ2-1	14	TGTGCCAGCAGCTTGGAGCTTAGCTACAATGAGCAGTTCTTC	CASSLELSYNEQFF
TRBD1	once	TRBV15	TRBJ2-5	15	TGTGCCACCAGCAGCGATACAGGGGGAGTAGAGACCCAGTACTTC	CATSSDTGGVETQYF
-	-	TRBV4-1	TRBJ2-7	17	TGCGCCAGCAGCCAAGGGGGGGTCTTTCCAGGGGGCTACGAGCAGTACTTC	CASSQGGVFPGGYEQYF
-	-	TRBV6-1	TRBJ1-2	17	TGTGCCAGCAGTGAAAACACAGGAAAGGCCCTCATCTATGGCTACACCTTC	CASSENTGKALIYGYTF
-	-	TRBV4-1	TRBJ2-1	17	TGCGCCAGCAGCCCCAGGGCCGGGATCCCGGTCCTCCATGAGCAGTTCTTC	CASSPRAGIPVLHEQFF
TRBD2	-	TRBV19	TRBJ2-1	20	TGTGCCAGTAGTATAGTGCGACTAGCGGGACACCCAGGCGCCTACAATGAGCAGTTCTTC	CASSIVRLAGHPGAYNEQFF
TRBD2	-	TRBV7-2	TRBJ2-7	15	TGTGCCAGCAGCCCCCGTAGCGGGAGGTCCTACGAGCAGTACTTC	CASSPRSGRSYEQYF
-	-	TRBV28	TRBJ1-1	12	TGTGCCAGCAGTTTGCGAGTGCCTGAAGCTTTCTTT	CASSLRVPEAFF
-	once	TRBV7-9	TRBJ1-3	14	TGTGCCGGAGGACTACGGGTCTCGGGAAACACCATATATTTT	CAGGLRVSGNTIYF
-	once	TRBV9	TRBJ2-7	14	TGTGCCAGCAGCGCCGCAGGACTGAGTTACGAGCAGTACTTC	CASSAAGLSYEQYF
-	-	TRBV7-6	TRBJ2-1	12	TGTGCCAGCAGCTCCCCGGGGAGTGAGCAGTTCTTC	CASSSPGSEQFF